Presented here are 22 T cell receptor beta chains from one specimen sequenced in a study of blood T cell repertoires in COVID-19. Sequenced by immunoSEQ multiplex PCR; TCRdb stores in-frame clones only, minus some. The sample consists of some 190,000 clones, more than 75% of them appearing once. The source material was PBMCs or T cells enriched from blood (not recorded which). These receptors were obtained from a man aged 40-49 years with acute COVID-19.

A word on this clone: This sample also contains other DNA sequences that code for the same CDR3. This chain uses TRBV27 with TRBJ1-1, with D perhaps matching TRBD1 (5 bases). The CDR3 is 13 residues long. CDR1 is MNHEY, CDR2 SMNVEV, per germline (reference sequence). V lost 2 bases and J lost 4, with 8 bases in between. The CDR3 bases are TGTGCCAGCAGTTTAGGCGGGGGCACTGAAGCTTTCTTT. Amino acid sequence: CASSLGGGTEAFF.

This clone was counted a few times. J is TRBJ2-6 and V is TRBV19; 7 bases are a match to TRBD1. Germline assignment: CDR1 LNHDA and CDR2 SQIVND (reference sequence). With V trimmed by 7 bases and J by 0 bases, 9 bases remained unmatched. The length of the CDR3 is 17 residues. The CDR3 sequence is CASMGDRKSSGANVLTF. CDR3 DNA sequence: TGTGCCAGTATGGGGGACAGAAAGTCCTCTGGGGCCAACGTCCTGACTTTC.

The CDR3 nucleotides read TGTGCCTGGAGTCGGATAGCGGGACACAATGAGCAGTTCTTC. Its translation is CAWSRIAGHNEQFF. The V and J genes are TRBV30 and TRBJ2-1; 8 bases agree with TRBD2. Per germline, CDR1 GTSNPN and CDR2 SVGIG (reference sequence). V trimming: 2 bases; J trimming: 5 bases; junction bases outside the gene matches: 5. The CDR3 runs to 14 residues.

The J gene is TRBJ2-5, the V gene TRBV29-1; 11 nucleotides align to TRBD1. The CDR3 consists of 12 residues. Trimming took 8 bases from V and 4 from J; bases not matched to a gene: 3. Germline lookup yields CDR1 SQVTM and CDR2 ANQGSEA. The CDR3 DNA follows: TGCAGCATGGGACAGGGGGGAGAGACCCAGTACTTC. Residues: CSMGQGGETQYF.

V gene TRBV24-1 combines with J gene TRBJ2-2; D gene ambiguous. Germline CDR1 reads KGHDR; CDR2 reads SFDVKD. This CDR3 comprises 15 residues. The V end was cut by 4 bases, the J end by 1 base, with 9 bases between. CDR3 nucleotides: TGTGCCACCAGTGACCCGACGGGGAACACCGGGGAGCTGTTTTTT. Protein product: CATSDPTGNTGELFF.

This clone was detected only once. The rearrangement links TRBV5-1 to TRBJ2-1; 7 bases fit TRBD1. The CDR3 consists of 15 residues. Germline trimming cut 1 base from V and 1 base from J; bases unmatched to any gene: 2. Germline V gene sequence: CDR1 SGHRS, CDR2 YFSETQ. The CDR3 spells CASSLLQGSYNEQFF. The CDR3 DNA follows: TGCGCCAGCAGCTTGCTACAGGGGTCCTACAATGAGCAGTTCTTC.

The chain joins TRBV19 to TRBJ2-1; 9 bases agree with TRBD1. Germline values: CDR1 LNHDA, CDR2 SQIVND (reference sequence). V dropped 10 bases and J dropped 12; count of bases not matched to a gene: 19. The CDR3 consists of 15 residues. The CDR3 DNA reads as TGTGCCACCACAGACACCGGGACAGGGAATAGTGGGCAGTTCTTC. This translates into CATTDTGTGNSGQFF.

The CDR3 reads CASLTVAGKLNTEAFF. CDR3 bases: TGTGCCAGTCTTACCGTGGCAGGGAAGCTGAACACTGAAGCTTTCTTT. V is TRBV19 and J is TRBJ1-1; possibly TRBD1 for D (5 bases). This CDR3 region has 16 residues. Trimming stripped 8 bases from V and 0 bases from J, with 19 bases between. Germline lookup yields CDR1 LNHDA and CDR2 SQIVND (reference sequence).

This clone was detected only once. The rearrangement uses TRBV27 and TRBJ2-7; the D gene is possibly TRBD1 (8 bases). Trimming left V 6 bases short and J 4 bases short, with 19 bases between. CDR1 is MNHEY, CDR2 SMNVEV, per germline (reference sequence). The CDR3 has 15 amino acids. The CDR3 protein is CASSLTGGEVYEQYF. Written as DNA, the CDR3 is TGTGCCAGCAGCCTAACAGGGGGGGAAGTGTACGAGCAGTACTTC.

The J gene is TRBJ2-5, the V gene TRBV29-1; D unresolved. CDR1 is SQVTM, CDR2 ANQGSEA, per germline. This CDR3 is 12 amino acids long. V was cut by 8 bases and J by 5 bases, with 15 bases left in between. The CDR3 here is CSSLIITETQYF. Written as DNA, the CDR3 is TGCAGCTCACTCATTATTACGGAGACCCAGTACTTC.

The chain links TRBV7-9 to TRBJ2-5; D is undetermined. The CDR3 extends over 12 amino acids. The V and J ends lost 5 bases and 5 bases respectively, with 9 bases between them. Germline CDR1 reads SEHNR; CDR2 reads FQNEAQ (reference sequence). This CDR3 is CASSQKRETQYF. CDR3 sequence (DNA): TGTGCCAGCAGCCAGAAGAGGGAGACCCAGTACTTC. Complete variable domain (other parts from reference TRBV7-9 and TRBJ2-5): DTGVSQNPRHKITKRGQNVTFRCDPISEHNRLYWYRQTLGQGPEFLTYFQNEAQLEKSRLLSDRFSAERPKGSFSTLEIQRTEQGDSAMYLCASSQKRETQYFGPGTRLLVL.

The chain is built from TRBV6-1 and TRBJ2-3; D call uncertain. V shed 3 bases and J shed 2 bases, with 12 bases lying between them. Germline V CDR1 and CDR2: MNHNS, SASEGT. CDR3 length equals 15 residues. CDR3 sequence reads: CASSEVAGYTDTQYF. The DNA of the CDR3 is TGTGCCAGCAGTGAGGTGGCAGGCTACACAGATACGCAGTATTTT.

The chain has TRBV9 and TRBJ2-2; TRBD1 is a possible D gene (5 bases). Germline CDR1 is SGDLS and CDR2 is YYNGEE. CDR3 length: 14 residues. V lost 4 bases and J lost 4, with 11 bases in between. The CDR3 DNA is TGTGCCAGCAGCCCTCGGACATTCACCGGGGAGCTGTTTTTT. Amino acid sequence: CASSPRTFTGELFF. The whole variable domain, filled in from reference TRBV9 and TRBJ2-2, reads DSGVTQTPKHLITATGQRVTLRCSPRSGDLSVYWYQQSLDQGLQFLIQYYNGEERAKGNILERFSAQQFPDLHSELNLSSLELGDSALYFCASSPRTFTGELFFGEGSRLTVL.

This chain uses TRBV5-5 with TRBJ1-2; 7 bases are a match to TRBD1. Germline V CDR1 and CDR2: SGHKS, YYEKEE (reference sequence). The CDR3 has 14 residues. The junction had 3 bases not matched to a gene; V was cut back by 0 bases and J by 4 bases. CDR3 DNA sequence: TGTGCCAGCAGCTTGGCAGGGGGTTTCTATGGCTACACCTTC. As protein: CASSLAGGFYGYTF.

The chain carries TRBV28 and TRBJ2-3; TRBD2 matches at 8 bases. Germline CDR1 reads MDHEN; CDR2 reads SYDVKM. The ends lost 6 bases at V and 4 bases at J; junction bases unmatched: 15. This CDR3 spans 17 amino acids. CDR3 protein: CASRVGVRGRGADTQYF. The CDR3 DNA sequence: TGTGCCAGCAGGGTGGGAGTACGAGGGCGGGGGGCAGATACGCAGTATTTT.

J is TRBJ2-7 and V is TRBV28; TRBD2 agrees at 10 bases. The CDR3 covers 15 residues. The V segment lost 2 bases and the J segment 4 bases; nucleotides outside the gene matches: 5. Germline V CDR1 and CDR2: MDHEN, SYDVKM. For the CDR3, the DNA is TGTGCCAGCAGTTTACTAGCGGGAGTTGTTTACGAGCAGTACTTC. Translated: CASSLLAGVVYEQYF.

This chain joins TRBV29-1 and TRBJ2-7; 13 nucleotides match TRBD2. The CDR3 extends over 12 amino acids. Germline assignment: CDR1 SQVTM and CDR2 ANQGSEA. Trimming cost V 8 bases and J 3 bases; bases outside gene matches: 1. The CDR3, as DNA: TGCAGCTGGACTAGCGGGGGCTACGAGCAGTACTTC. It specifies CSWTSGGYEQYF.

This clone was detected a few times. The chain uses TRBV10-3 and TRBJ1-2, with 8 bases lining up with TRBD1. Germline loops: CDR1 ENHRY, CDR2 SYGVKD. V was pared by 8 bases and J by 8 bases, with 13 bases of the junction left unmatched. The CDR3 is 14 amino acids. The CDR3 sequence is CAIYGQGGAVGYTF. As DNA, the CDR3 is TGTGCCATCTATGGACAGGGAGGTGCTGTCGGCTACACCTTC.

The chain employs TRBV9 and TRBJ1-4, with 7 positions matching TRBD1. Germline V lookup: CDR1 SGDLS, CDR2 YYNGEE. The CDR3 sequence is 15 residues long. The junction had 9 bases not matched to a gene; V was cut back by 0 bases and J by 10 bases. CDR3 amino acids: CASSVDRQGSGKLFF. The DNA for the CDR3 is TGTGCCAGCAGCGTAGATCGACAGGGTTCAGGAAAACTGTTTTTT.

CDR3 in amino acids: CASSELSLGGKLFF. The CDR3 DNA reads as TGTGCCAGCAGTGAATTGTCCCTCGGGGGAAAACTGTTTTTT. The V gene is TRBV2, the J gene TRBJ1-4, with D maybe TRBD1 (5 bases). The germline gives CDR1 SNHLY, CDR2 FYNNEI. The V and J ends lost 2 bases and 10 bases respectively, with 14 bases between them. The CDR3 is 14 residues long.

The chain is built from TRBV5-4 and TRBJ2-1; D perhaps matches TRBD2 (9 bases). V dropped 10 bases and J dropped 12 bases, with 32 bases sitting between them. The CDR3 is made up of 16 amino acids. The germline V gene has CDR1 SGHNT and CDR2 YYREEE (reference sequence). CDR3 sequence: CACSWEGASGTGTQFF. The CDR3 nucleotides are TGTGCCTGCTCTTGGGAGGGGGCTAGCGGGACAGGAACGCAGTTCTTC.

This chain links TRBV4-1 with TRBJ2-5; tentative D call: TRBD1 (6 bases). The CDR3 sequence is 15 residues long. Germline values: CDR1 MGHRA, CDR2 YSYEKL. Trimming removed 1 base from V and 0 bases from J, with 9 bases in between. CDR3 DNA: TGCGCCAGCAGCCAAGTTCCAGGGGACCAAGAGACCCAGTACTTC. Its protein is CASSQVPGDQETQYF.